The TCR beta chain described here comes from a study of vaccination and CD4 T cells after COVID-19. Study overall: The convalescent group had six males, four females, seven Caucasians, two Asians, one multiracial. Two doses of either BNT162b2 or mRNA-1273 vaccine were given to participants.

Researchers used the Oncomine TCR Beta short-read assay to sequence DNA from cultured CD4+ T cells. Using its own MiXCR run on the PCR reads, TCRdb lists one record per CDR3 protein. The data hold 15,000 to 20,000 distinct CDR3 sequences, with around a third observed a single time. Sample treatment: roughly ten-day PBMC culture with coronavirus spike peptide pools or control peptides (ViraFEST assay). ViraFEST expanded antigen-specific T cells with peptide pools, then sequenced TCRs. After removal of 5 bases from V and 1 base from J, the junction contained 5 bases not matched to a gene. CDR3 length: 14 residues. The germline gives CDR1 SQVTM, CDR2 ANQGSEA. Regarding this clonotype: Its antigen is unknown.

The input for sequencing was CD4+ T cells from blood, cultured in vitro, taken before SARS-CoV-2 vaccination. The chain is built from TRBV29-1 and TRBJ2-3; 8 positions match TRBD1. This clonotype was obtained from a human donor who received a COVID-19 vaccine. Here the CDR3 DNA reads TGCAGCGTTCAACCGACAGGGGGCACAGATACGCAGTATTTT. Amino acid sequence: CSVQPTGGTDTQYF.